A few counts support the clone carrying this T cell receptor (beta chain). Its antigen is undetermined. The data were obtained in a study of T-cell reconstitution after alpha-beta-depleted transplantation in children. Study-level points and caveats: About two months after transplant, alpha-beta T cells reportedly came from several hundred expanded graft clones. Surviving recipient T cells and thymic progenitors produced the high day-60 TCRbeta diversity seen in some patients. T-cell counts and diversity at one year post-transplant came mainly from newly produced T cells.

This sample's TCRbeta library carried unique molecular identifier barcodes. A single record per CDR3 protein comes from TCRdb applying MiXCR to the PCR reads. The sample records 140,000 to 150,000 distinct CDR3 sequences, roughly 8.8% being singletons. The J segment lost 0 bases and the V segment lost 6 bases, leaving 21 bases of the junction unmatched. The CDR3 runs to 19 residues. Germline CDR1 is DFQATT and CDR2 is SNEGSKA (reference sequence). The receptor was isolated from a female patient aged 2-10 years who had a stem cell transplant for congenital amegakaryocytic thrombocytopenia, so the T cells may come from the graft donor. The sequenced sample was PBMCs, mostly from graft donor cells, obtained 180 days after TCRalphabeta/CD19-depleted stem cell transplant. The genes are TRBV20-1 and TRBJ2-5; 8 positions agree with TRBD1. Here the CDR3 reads CSATPVIPWTGRYQETQYF. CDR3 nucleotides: TGCAGTGCCACCCCTGTGATCCCCTGGACAGGGAGGTACCAAGAGACCCAGTACTTC.